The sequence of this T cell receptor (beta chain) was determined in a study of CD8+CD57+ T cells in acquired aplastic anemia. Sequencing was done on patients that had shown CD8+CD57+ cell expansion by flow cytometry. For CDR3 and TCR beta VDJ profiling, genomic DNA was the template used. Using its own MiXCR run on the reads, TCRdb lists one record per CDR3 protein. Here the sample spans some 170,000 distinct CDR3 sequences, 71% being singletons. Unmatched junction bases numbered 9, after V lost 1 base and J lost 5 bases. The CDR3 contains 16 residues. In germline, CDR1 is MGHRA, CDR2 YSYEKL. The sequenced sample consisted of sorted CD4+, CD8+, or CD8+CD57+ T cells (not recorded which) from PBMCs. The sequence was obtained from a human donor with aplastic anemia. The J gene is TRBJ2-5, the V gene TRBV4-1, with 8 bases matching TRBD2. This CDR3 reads CASSQAHRGGYETQYF. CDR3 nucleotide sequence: TGCGCCAGCAGCCAAGCGCACCGGGGGGGCTATGAGACCCAGTACTTC.